This T cell receptor beta chain was sequenced for a study of shared clonotypes between healthy human individuals (TCRdb year 2020). With regard to the full study: The cohort comprised two women and a few men aged 18 to 49 years. For each donor, CD4 naive and CD4 memory were each run on three plates, CD8 naive on two plates, and CD8 memory on one plate. To estimate repertoire size and how much clonotype sharing occurs between individuals, the study deeply sequenced the blood TCR repertoires of roughly 5 healthy adults. Libraries were prepared and TCR repertoires were sequenced by different laboratories using diverse techniques, in order to increase sequencing depth and limit assay-specific biases. Leukapheresis yielded between about 0.9 and 8.9 billion PBMCs per donor. Beyond this particular receptor, the publication reports: Clonotypes shared by all four sorted-subset donors showed higher generation probabilities than non-shared clonotypes. Naive subsets generally had larger estimated clonotype richness than memory subsets did. Sampling was restricted to blood, and TCR repertoires in tissue are likely to differ from TCR repertoires in blood. Pairwise subsampling led to the expectation that sequencing depth would affect the degree of clonotype sharing among donors. Incomplete sequencing was indicated by rarefaction of sorted-subset datasets, despite the large sequencing depth. Approximately 5% of naive CD4, 3.5% of naive CD8, 2.3% of memory CD4, and about 0.4% of memory CD8 clonotypes were shared across several donors. Because the study included only a small number of donors, the genetic and exposure-history diversity represented was limited.

The CDR3 covers 16 residues, taking in both the cysteine and the phenylalanine. Solely the CDR3 DNA is kept, with 48 bases framed from the first base. CDR1 and CDR2 are drawn from the germline V gene: SGHTA, FQGTGA. Relative to germline, V is 0 bases shorter and J is 2 bases shorter, with 13 bases between their ends. Turning to this clone: The antigen this receptor binds is unknown. Base qualities are not provided; no much larger clone lies one nucleotide away.

Using the deep immunoSEQ assay, multiplex PCR amplified TCR CDR3 regions from genomic DNA. Extracted genomic DNA from each cell subset was distributed evenly across all wells of several immunoSEQ 96-well plates, and each plate was treated as a replicate. Each replicate PCR for sorted subsets received approximately 200 ng genomic DNA, equal to roughly 30,000 T cell genomes. Purified libraries were quantified with a Qubit 3.0 fluorometer, sized on a Bioanalyzer 2100, and re-quantified with the KAPA Library Quantification kit. A separate single-read 150-cycle Illumina NextSeq 550 flow cell was used to sequence each immunoSEQ 96-well plate. The published analysis was carried out like this. Because the immunoSEQ output included only junctional sequences and no quality scores, the filtering could not be the same as the filtering used for full-length reads. Sequences were annotated with PyIR, a Python wrapper for IgBLAST v1.9, using IMGT germline references to assign V/J genes and CDR3. Any read was removed if the V/J assignment was weak (E-value above 1e-6), the CDR3 was missing, or the read contained stop codons, out-of-frame junctions, or ambiguous translated residues. V3J clonotypes were defined as sequences sharing an identical inferred V gene, J gene, and CDR3 amino acid sequence. Percentage overlap between repertoires was calculated by dividing the number of shared unique clonotypes by the size of the smaller repertoire. RTK rarefaction, the Chao1 estimator, and Recon v2.1 estimates of unobserved clonotypes were used to assess repertoire richness. Generation probabilities for all TCRbeta clonotypes obtained by the gDNA method from several donors were computed using OLGA. TCRdb took this table from immuneACCESS and kept in-frame rearrangements with V and J called. Such tables lack part of the clones; where checked against another copy, unresolved V genes explain under half of the gap, and the rest is unexplained. V, J and clone size derive from that table, while D and trimming were established from the DNA sequence. This sample comprises some 740,000 clones, around 92% of them detected only once. Less than 25% of the sample is held by the ten biggest clonotypes.

For the CD8 naive samples, CD45RO-negative cells were positively selected for CCR7, yielding a CD45RA+CCR7+ population from which TemRA cells were excluded. Healthy HIV-negative adults with no recently reported acute infections or vaccinations were included as donors. All donors were Caucasian adults living in Nashville, Tennessee, USA. Blood was collected by leukapheresis, and PBMCs were isolated by Ficoll-Histopaque density gradient centrifugation and then cryopreserved in liquid nitrogen vapor phase. Purity and quantity of every magnetically sorted T cell population were checked by analytical flow cytometry. Genomic DNA was isolated from every sorted fraction and measured by UV absorbance on a Nanodrop 2000c.

The chain uses TRBV7-3 and TRBJ1-2, and perhaps TRBD1 as D gene, on 6 matching bases. This TCR was recovered from a man aged 25 to 40 in good health. Source material: naive CD8+ T cells sorted from blood. Interpreted using the paper, the cell subset or site label stands for: CD45RA+CCR7+. At the DNA level, the sequence is TGTGCCAGCAGCTTAACGGCAGGGACACCAAACTATGGCTACACCTTC. Its coded protein is CASSLTAGTPNYGYTF.